The clone carrying this T cell receptor (beta chain) came up once. As yet, its antigen is unknown. The record originates from a study of cytomegalovirus exposure and HLA in healthy donors. Overall study context: As released early, the data held some 85 million unique TCRs from HLA-typed donors. Study-wide points: Rare sequences made up most TCRs, while some public TCRs were found in many donors.

This CDR3 has 14 residues. The V and J ends lost 6 bases and 9 bases respectively, with 21 bases between them. The V gene's germline CDR1 is SGHRS and CDR2 YFSETQ. Primers: 60 Vbeta forward and 13 Jbeta reverse. How the authors handled the data: The count from a later analysis was 79 million or so unique TCR beta chains, 9 million to 12 million of them shared. TCRdb keeps only in-frame clones here, not all; method: immunoSEQ multiplex PCR. D and trimming were read from the DNA, whereas the V and J calls and clone size are those reported in that table. The repertoire holds 150,000 or so clones, more than 70% seen once, with 2.5% to 4% in the top ten.

This sequence was found in a man in his forties in good health and CMV-seronegative. What was sequenced was PBMCs. The chain has TRBV5-1 and TRBJ1-1, with D possibly matching TRBD1 (6 bases). The CDR3 is CASMTGTQKLQAFF. The CDR3 DNA follows: TGCGCCAGCATGACCGGGACACAAAAATTACAAGCTTTCTTT. The entire variable domain, with the rest obtained from reference TRBV5-1 and TRBJ1-1, is as follows: KAGVTQTPRYLIKTRGQQVTLSCSPISGHRSVSWYQQTPGQGLQFLFEYFSETQRNKGNFPGRFSGRQFSNSRSEMNVSTLELGDSALYLCASMTGTQKLQAFFGQGTRLTVV.